This T cell receptor beta chain was sequenced during a study of OX40 agonist ivuxolimab in advanced cancers. General notes on the study: Ivuxolimab, which targeted the costimulatory receptor OX40 (CD134), was an agonistic, fully human IgG2 monoclonal antibody. Intravenous ivuxolimab was administered to patients every 2 weeks at six dose levels: 0.01, 0.1, 0.3, 1.5, 3 and 10 mg/kg. Of the 50 to 55 dose-escalation patients, hepatocellular carcinoma was present in around 19, melanoma in some 15, renal cell carcinoma in 9 and head and neck cancer in 9. In the dose-escalation cohort, roughly 80% of patients were male, and the mean age was approximately 64 years, with a range of 23 to 79. Patients were allowed to have had prior anti-PD-1, anti-PD-L1 or anti-CTLA-4 therapy, and roughly 40% of the dose-escalation patients had been treated with checkpoint inhibitors. Partial responses occurred in three dose-escalation patients, of whom one had hepatocellular carcinoma and two had cutaneous melanoma. Peripheral TCRbeta sequencing was intended to test whether TCR sequence diversity was altered and clonal T-cell expansion was caused by ivuxolimab. The monotherapy dose-escalation portion (N ≈ 56 patients) of the phase I ivuxolimab trial is reported in the paper.

This clone was detected only a few times. This clone's antigen is unknown. The input lacks base qualities; no much larger clone sits a single base away. Paper-wide results and their limitations: At doses of 0.1 to 3.0 mg/kg, clonal expansion of both CD4+ and CD8+ T cells in blood was seen between baseline and week 6. The antigen specificity of the peripheral T cells that underwent clonal expansion was not determined. Partial responders in the 0.1-3.0 mg/kg groups had among the lowest normalized peripheral clonal expansion, especially among CD8+ T cells. Low levels of normalized T-cell clonal expansion were also seen in some patients who did not respond. After ivuxolimab, more expanded clones were found on average in CD8+ T cells than in CD4+ T cells.

The trial excluded patients who had a history of autoimmune disease or who were on systemic immunosuppression. Peripheral blood for TCR sequencing was collected from all dose cohorts at baseline, on cycle 4 day 1, and on cycle 7 day 1. The samples were drawn from a first-in-human, open-label, multicenter phase I dose-escalation trial of ivuxolimab. Adults with locally advanced or metastatic head and neck squamous cell, hepatocellular, melanoma or renal cell carcinoma were enrolled in the trial. Before TCR sequencing, CD4+ and CD8+ T cells were separately sorted from peripheral blood. For sequencing of the TCRbeta CDR3 region, genomic DNA was extracted from the sorted cells. The immunoSEQ Assay was used for sequencing of TCRbeta CDR3 regions. In its TCRdb copy, this immuneACCESS table keeps in-frame sequences only and misses some clones. Where compared with another copy, unresolved V genes explain less than half of these, and the others have no known cause. The sample profile shows about 64,000 clones; roughly 84% of them were found once. The ten largest make up about 2% of the sample.

This specimen was CD4+ or CD8+ T cells sorted from blood, taken in a trial of the OX40 agonist ivuxolimab. The receptor's source is an adult with an advanced solid tumor such as melanoma, head and neck, liver or kidney cancer.

In nucleotides, the sequence is TGTGCCAGCAGCTTAGGGGGACTGGGAGTCGGTGGCTACACCTTC. It translates as CASSLGGLGVGGYTF. The V and J segments used are TRBV5-6 and TRBJ1-2, with TRBD1 perhaps the D gene, on 6 matching bases. Its CDR3 holds 15 amino acids, cysteine through phenylalanine. Here the CDR3 DNA is all that survives: 45 bases in frame from base 1. From the germline V gene, CDR1 is SGHDT and CDR2 is YYEEEE. V loses 2 bases, J loses 7 bases, and the germline ends lie 18 bases apart.